Listed here are 32 T cell receptor beta chains from one sample, sequenced in a study of T cells in Graves' hyperthyroidism and ophthalmopathy. RNA transcripts served as the template for amplifying TCR beta CDR3 regions. First-round RT-PCR of the TCR CDR3 relied on the HTBI primer set. TCRdb fed the multiplex PCR reads into MiXCR, producing one record per CDR3 protein. The sample yields a few hundred thousand distinct CDR3 sequences, approximately 18% seen once. Sequencing input: blood. These receptors were collected from a woman aged 50 to 60 with Graves' hyperthyroidism.

The chain combines TRBV6-1 with TRBJ1-5, with D perhaps TRBD1 (6 bases). The CDR3 consists of 14 residues. Germline V gene lookup returns CDR1 MNHNS and CDR2 SASEGT. Trimming cost V 7 bases and J 7 bases, with 17 bases left between them. CDR3 residues: CASNPPNRDQPQHF. Here the CDR3 DNA reads TGTGCCAGCAACCCGCCAAACAGGGACCAGCCCCAGCATTTT.

This clonotype was seen many times. The rearrangement joins TRBV12-3 or TRBV12-4 to TRBJ2-3; D is ambiguous. V was clipped by 1 base and J by 2 bases, with 7 bases between them. This CDR3 is built from 14 residues. The CDR3 sequence is CASSLEANTDTQYF. As DNA, the CDR3 is TGTGCCAGCAGTTTAGAGGCCAACACAGATACGCAGTATTTT.

In this sample, this clonotype turned up many times. The chain is built from TRBV5-1 and TRBJ2-3; 9 positions agree with TRBD1. This CDR3 has 14 amino acids. Germline assignment: CDR1 SGHRS and CDR2 YFSETQ. The ends lost 4 bases at V and 4 bases at J; junction bases unmatched: 4. CDR3 sequence (DNA): TGCGCCAGCAGCGTGGGACAGGGTTCAGATACGCAGTATTTT. Protein product: CASSVGQGSDTQYF.

The chain joins TRBV30 to TRBJ2-7, with 8 bases fitting TRBD1. CDR1 and CDR2 from the germline V gene are GTSNPN and SVGIG (reference sequence). V gave up 3 bases and J gave up 7 bases; unmatched junction bases: 11. CDR3 length: 14 amino acids. The CDR3 nucleotides are TGTGCCTGGAGAGGGACAGGTTATTCTCTGGAGCAGTACTTC. Translating gives CAWRGTGYSLEQYF.

This clonotype was seen only a few times. The chain links TRBV5-1 to TRBJ2-5; tentative D call: TRBD2 (5 bases). This CDR3 has 16 residues. Trimming took off 4 bases at V and 0 bases at J, with 16 bases between the two ends. Germline CDR1 is SGHRS and CDR2 is YFSETQ. The CDR3 loop is CASSPGMGWYQETQYF. In DNA, the CDR3 is TGCGCCAGCAGCCCGGGGATGGGTTGGTACCAAGAGACCCAGTACTTC. Together with reference TRBV5-1 and TRBJ2-5, the CDR3 gives the full variable domain: KAGVTQTPRYLIKTRGQQVTLSCSPISGHRSVSWYQQTPGQGLQFLFEYFSETQRNKGNFPGRFSGRQFSNSRSEMNVSTLELGDSALYLCASSPGMGWYQETQYFGPGTRLLVL.

The genes are TRBV19 and TRBJ1-2; the match to TRBD1 covers 8 bases. The J segment lost 7 bases and the V segment lost 5 bases, leaving 6 bases of the junction unmatched. The CDR3 sequence is 13 residues long. Germline assignment: CDR1 LNHDA and CDR2 SQIVND (reference sequence). In nucleotides, the CDR3 is TGTGCCAGTAGTGGACAGGGTTTTACTGGCTACACCTTC. Its translation: CASSGQGFTGYTF.

Many counts were recorded for this clonotype. This chain joins TRBV6-1 and TRBJ1-6; the D is unclear. CDR3 length equals 14 residues. V lost 4 bases to trimming and J lost 7 bases, with 11 bases between them. CDR1 is MNHNS and CDR2 is SASEGT in the germline V gene. This chain's CDR3 is CASSGPTWNSPLHF. DNA for the CDR3: TGTGCCAGCAGTGGACCAACTTGGAATTCACCCCTCCACTTT.

The table lists this clonotype with a few counts. The V and J genes are TRBV2 and TRBJ2-3; D is possibly TRBD1 or TRBD2 (5 bases each). In germline, CDR1 is SNHLY, CDR2 FYNNEI. Trimming stripped 6 bases from V and 0 bases from J, with 7 bases between. The CDR3 extends over 13 amino acids. The CDR3 nucleotides are TGTGCCAGCAGCGGGACCAGCACAGATACGCAGTATTTT. It encodes CASSGTSTDTQYF.

The chain has TRBV6-1 and TRBJ1-1; possible D gene TRBD1, 5 bases. Trimming took 3 bases from V and 5 from J, leaving 10 bases between them. Germline CDR1 reads MNHNS; CDR2 reads SASEGT. This CDR3 contains 13 residues. CDR3 in amino acids: CASSDRGDTEAFF. CDR3 nucleotides: TGTGCCAGCAGTGATCGGGGGGATACTGAAGCTTTCTTT.

The V call is TRBV12-5, the J call TRBJ2-1, with 7 bases lining up with TRBD2. The V gene's germline CDR1 is LGHNT and CDR2 FRNRAP. This CDR3 has 16 amino acids. J gave up 8 bases and V 6 bases, and 16 bases lay outside the gene matches. CDR3 sequence (DNA): TGTGCTAGTGGCGGGAACGCCGGGACTATCTTTTATGAGCAGTTCTTC. Its protein product is CASGGNAGTIFYEQFF. The full variable domain, rest sourced from reference TRBV12-5 and TRBJ2-1, is DARVTQTPRHKVTEMGQEVTMRCQPILGHNTVFWYRQTMMQGLELLAYFRNRAPLDDSGMPKDRFSAEMPDATLATLKIQPSEPRDSAVYFCASGGNAGTIFYEQFFGPGTRLTVL.

This clonotype appeared many times. CDR3 DNA: TGTGCCAGCAGCTTGGTTGCGGGACCCTACGAGCAGTACTTC. Protein product: CASSLVAGPYEQYF. This rearrangement joins TRBV5-5 to TRBJ2-7; D may be TRBD2 (6 bases). V was clipped by 0 bases and J by 2 bases, with 9 bases between them. The CDR3 sequence is 14 residues long. Per the germline V gene, CDR1 is SGHKS and CDR2 is YYEKEE (reference sequence). Full variable domain (remainder filled in from reference TRBV5-5 and TRBJ2-7): DAGVTQSPTHLIKTRGQQVTLRCSPISGHKSVSWYQQVLGQGPQFIFQYYEKEERGRGNFPDRFSARQFPNYSSELNVNALLLGDSALYLCASSLVAGPYEQYFGPGTRLTVT.

The V gene is TRBV20-1, the J gene TRBJ1-1, with D perhaps matching TRBD1 (5 bases). CDR1 is DFQATT, CDR2 SNEGSKA, per germline (reference sequence). The CDR3 covers 13 residues. Trimming took 2 bases from V and 7 from J, leaving 14 bases between them. The chain's CDR3 is CSARFTGTSEAFF. The DNA of the CDR3 is TGCAGTGCTAGATTTACTGGGACGAGTGAAGCTTTCTTT.

J is TRBJ2-1 and V is TRBV30; 7 bases fit TRBD2. With V trimmed by 0 bases and J by 4 bases, 3 bases remained unmatched. Germline V gene lookup returns CDR1 GTSNPN and CDR2 SVGIG (reference sequence). This CDR3 region has 14 residues. The chain's CDR3 is CAWSVLGGYNEQFF. The CDR3 DNA reads TGTGCCTGGAGTGTACTGGGGGGGTACAATGAGCAGTTCTTC.

The chain employs TRBV28 and TRBJ1-5; D unclear. The CDR3 sequence is 14 residues long. Trimming removed 5 bases from V and 5 bases from J, with 13 bases in between. CDR1 MDHEN and CDR2 SYDVKM come from the germline V gene. This CDR3 reads CASSRRAAYQPQHF. CDR3 coding DNA: TGTGCCAGCAGTCGCCGGGCTGCGTATCAGCCCCAGCATTTT.

This clonotype was seen a single time. Germline is not matched at one junction end, which may reflect a read error. The V call is TRBV7-8, the J call TRBJ1-1; D is ambiguous. The CDR3 is 12 residues long. Germline V CDR1 and CDR2: SGHVS, FQNEAQ. CDR3 nucleotides: TGTGCCAGCAGCTTTGGTAACACTAAAGCTTTCTTT. Its protein is CASSFGNTKAFF.

The chain combines TRBV6-1 with TRBJ2-1; TRBD2 is a possible D gene (6 bases). The germline V and J ends were trimmed by 6 bases and 3 bases, with 12 bases remaining between them. The CDR3 runs 14 residues. Per germline, CDR1 MNHNS and CDR2 SASEGT. The CDR3 nucleotides are TGTGCCAGCAGCCCAGGAGGGCACTACAATGAGCAGTTCTTC. Its protein is CASSPGGHYNEQFF.

This chain joins TRBV12-3 or TRBV12-4 and TRBJ1-1; a possible D gene is TRBD1 (6 bases). The CDR3 extends over 15 amino acids. Trimming removed 4 bases from V and 0 bases from J, with 12 bases in between. DNA of the CDR3: TGTGCCAGCAGTTCGGGACAACTGGTGAACACTGAAGCTTTCTTT. It is translated as CASSSGQLVNTEAFF.

This clonotype was observed many times. The gene calls are TRBV7-2 and TRBJ2-4; 8 bases are shared with TRBD1. CDR1 SGHTA and CDR2 FQGNSA come from the germline V gene. The CDR3 runs to 14 residues. V was pared by 1 base and J by 6 bases, with 2 bases of the junction left unmatched. DNA for the CDR3: TGTGCCAGCAGCTTAGGGGACAGGTTAAACATTCAGTACTTC. Residues: CASSLGDRLNIQYF.

The rearrangement uses TRBV5-8 and TRBJ1-2, with D uncertain. Per germline, CDR1 SGHTS and CDR2 YDEGEE. V lost 5 bases, J lost 3 bases, and 11 bases lay in between. The CDR3 is 13 residues long. The chain's CDR3 is CASSPRSYYGYTF. In DNA, the CDR3 is TGTGCCAGCAGTCCAAGAAGCTACTATGGCTACACCTTC.

The chain has TRBV6-4 and TRBJ2-7; the D is unclear. V lost 1 base, J lost 0 bases, and 7 bases lay in between. Germline V CDR1 and CDR2: MRHNA, SNTAGT. The CDR3 extends over 14 amino acids. This CDR3 is CASSDCDSSYEQYV. The DNA for the CDR3 is TGTGCCAGCAGTGACTGCGACTCCTCCTACGAGCAGTACGTC.

In its sample, this clonotype was seen a few times. The chain has TRBV6-1 and TRBJ2-7; D call uncertain. The germline gives CDR1 MNHNS, CDR2 SASEGT. V was clipped by 1 base and J by 3 bases, with 7 bases between them. The CDR3 totals 13 residues. CDR3 region: CASSEGVNYEQYV. As DNA, the CDR3 is TGTGCCAGCAGTGAAGGAGTGAACTACGAGCAGTACGTC.

This clonotype was seen a handful of times. The chain employs TRBV5-6 and TRBJ1-2, with 7 bases matching TRBD1. The V gene's germline CDR1 is SGHDT and CDR2 YYEEEE. J gave up 6 bases and V 0 bases, and 8 bases lay outside the gene matches. CDR3 size: 15 residues. The CDR3 sequence: CASSLVGTGAHGYTF. CDR3 in DNA: TGTGCCAGCAGCTTGGTGGGAACAGGGGCCCATGGCTACACCTTC.

This clonotype has ten or more counts. The CDR3 spells CSAKGLAGKVSNTGELFF. In DNA form, the CDR3 reads TGCAGTGCTAAGGGACTAGCGGGGAAGGTTTCGAACACCGGGGAGCTGTTTTTT. This chain links TRBV20-1 with TRBJ2-2; 13 bases align to TRBD2. The CDR3 runs 18 residues. Germline V gene lookup returns CDR1 DFQATT and CDR2 SNEGSKA (reference sequence). With V trimmed by 4 bases and J by 0 bases, 8 bases remained unmatched.

Remarks on this clonotype: A read error may be the cause here, since a much bigger clone is one base away. This chain joins TRBV11-2 and TRBJ1-1, with D unresolved. This CDR3 has 12 amino acids. The germline CDR1 and CDR2 sequences are SGHAT and FQNNGV. CDR3 region: CACSLGPTEAFF. The CDR3 coding sequence is TGTGCCTGCAGCTTAGGCCCTACTGAAGCTTTCTTT. Full variable domain (remainder filled in from reference TRBV11-2 and TRBJ1-1): EAGVAQSPRYKIIEKRQSVAFWCNPISGHATLYWYQQILGQGPKLLIQFQNNGVVDDSQLPKDRFSAERLKGVDSTLKIQPAKLEDSAVYLCACSLGPTEAFFGQGTRLTVV.

This clonotype has ten or more counts. The chain is built from TRBV6-1 and TRBJ2-3; 7 bases align to TRBD1. The germline V gene encodes CDR1 MNHNS and CDR2 SASEGT. The junction had 5 bases not matched to a gene; V was cut back by 0 bases and J by 2 bases. The CDR3 has 16 amino acids. The CDR3 region is CASSEAARGLTDTQYF. CDR3 sequence (DNA): TGTGCCAGCAGTGAAGCGGCGAGGGGGCTCACAGATACGCAGTATTTT.

In its sample, this clonotype was seen many times. The chain has TRBV24-1 and TRBJ2-5; D is unresolved. This CDR3 comprises 13 residues. Germline-derived CDR1 and CDR2 are KGHDR and SFDVKD. The V end was cut by 2 bases, the J end by 4 bases, with 7 bases between. CDR3 loop: CATSDSAGETQYF. CDR3 DNA sequence: TGTGCCACCAGTGATTCGGCCGGAGAGACCCAGTACTTC.

As to this clonotype: This may stem from a read error, because a much larger clone lies one nucleotide away. V gene TRBV24-1 combines with J gene TRBJ2-3, with TRBD2 identical over 10 bases. The CDR3 runs to 16 residues. Germline V gives CDR1 KGHDR, CDR2 SFDVKD. V dropped 3 bases and J dropped 8; count of bases not matched to a gene: 10. CDR3 DNA sequence: TGTGCCACCAGTGATGAACTAGCGGGACGTGCGGGTACGCAGTATTTT. This sequence encodes CATSDELAGRAGTQYF.

This clonotype was counted between two and nine times. The V gene is TRBV29-1, the J gene TRBJ2-3; no clear D gene. This CDR3 is 12 amino acids long. Germline loops: CDR1 SQVTM, CDR2 ANQGSEA. Trimming pared 3 bases from V and 2 bases from J, leaving 6 bases between. This CDR3 reads CSVEVLTDTQYF. The CDR3 nucleotides read TGCAGCGTTGAGGTACTCACAGATACGCAGTATTTT.

This clonotype was counted ten times or more. The CDR3 loop reads CASTPYLRTGNTEAFF. The DNA of the CDR3 is TGTGCCAGCACCCCATATCTAAGGACAGGGAACACTGAAGCTTTCTTT. The rearrangement joins TRBV12-3 or TRBV12-4 to TRBJ1-1, with 7 bases that match TRBD1. The V segment lost 7 bases and the J segment 1 base; nucleotides outside the gene matches: 12. This CDR3 comprises 16 residues.

This clonotype was observed many times. The chain combines TRBV3-1 with TRBJ2-5; 7 nucleotides agree with TRBD1. Trimming removed 6 bases from V and 2 bases from J; junction bases left unmatched: 6. Germline values: CDR1 LGHDT, CDR2 YNNKEL (reference sequence). CDR3 size: 14 residues. As DNA, the CDR3 is TGTGCCAGCAGACCGGGACAGAAACAAGAGACCCAGTACTTC. Its protein product is CASRPGQKQETQYF.

This chain uses TRBV6-5 with TRBJ1-4; no reliable D call. There are 14 residues in the CDR3. Trimming pared 6 bases from V and 6 bases from J, leaving 14 bases between. In germline, CDR1 is MNHEY, CDR2 SVGAGI. The CDR3 spells CASRYQRDDEKLFF. The DNA for the CDR3 is TGTGCCAGCAGGTACCAAAGAGATGATGAAAAACTGTTTTTT.

In this sample, this clonotype turned up many times. The CDR3 loop is CASSWGTSGTDTQYF. The CDR3 DNA sequence: TGTGCCAGCAGCTGGGGGACTAGCGGAACAGATACGCAGTATTTT. The J gene is TRBJ2-3, the V gene TRBV11-2, with TRBD2 matching over 11 bases. This CDR3 is built from 15 residues. Germline trimming cut 4 bases from V and 3 bases from J; bases unmatched to any gene: 3. The germline CDR1 and CDR2 sequences are SGHAT and FQNNGV.